This is a list of T cell receptor beta chains from one sample in a study of beta chain features in type 1 diabetes. Using immunoSEQ multiplex PCR, the repertoire was profiled, and TCRdb retains in-frame clones only, with some absent. This sample has 350,000 to 450,000 clones, with more than 13% found just once. The material sequenced was naive CD4+ T cells from blood. These TCRs come from a woman between 18 and 29 years old in good health. Each CDR3 is given with its conserved first and last residue. The order of the fields is J gene, clone size, D gene, V gene, CDR3 protein, CDR3 DNA. The D gene is left open where the match is weak. Not all rows give a size; the values are once, few, many and, for expanded clones, a class.

>TRBJ2-5|few|NA|TRBV20-1
CSAGGVETQYF
TGCAGTGCGGGCGGGGTAGAGACCCAGTACTTC
>TRBJ1-1|NA|NA|TRBV5-1
CASRSGPEKGTEAFF
TGCGCCAGCAGGAGCGGGCCTGAGAAGGGCACTGAAGCTTTCTTT
>TRBJ1-3|NA|NA|TRBV11-2
CASSTRAVDTIYF
TGTGCCAGCAGTACCAGGGCAGTGGACACCATATATTTT
>TRBJ2-5|few|NA|TRBV5-1
CASSLGGQYQETQYF
TGCGCCAGCAGCTTAGGCGGGCAGTACCAAGAGACCCAGTACTTC
>TRBJ1-1|few|NA|TRBV4-2
CASSQVSVIQNTEAFF
TGTGCCAGCAGCCAAGTGTCAGTTATCCAGAACACTGAAGCTTTCTTT
>TRBJ1-1|few|NA|TRBV30
CAWGRGNTEAFF
TGTGCCTGGGGGAGGGGTAACACTGAAGCTTTCTTT
>TRBJ1-5|few|NA|TRBV2
CASSEARVSNQPQHF
TGTGCCAGCAGTGAAGCCAGGGTTAGCAATCAGCCCCAGCATTTT
>TRBJ2-5|few|TRBD2|TRBV2
CASSDLAGGRETQYF
TGTGCCAGCAGTGACTTAGCGGGAGGCCGAGAGACCCAGTACTTC
>TRBJ2-1|few|TRBD2|TRBV30
CAWSGTSGRTNEQFF
TGTGCCTGGAGCGGGACTAGCGGGAGGACCAATGAGCAGTTCTTC
>TRBJ1-3|few|NA|TRBV29-1
CSVGAGDLSGNTIYF
TGCAGCGTTGGGGCAGGGGACCTCTCTGGAAACACCATATATTTT
>TRBJ1-2|few|NA|TRBV27
CASSSQRGIDGYTF
TGTGCCAGCAGCTCCCAGAGAGGGATTGATGGCTACACCTTC
>TRBJ2-7|NA|NA|TRBV30
CAGIIPAGSYEQYF
TGTGCCGGAATTATTCCGGCAGGGTCCTACGAGCAGTACTTC
>TRBJ2-7|few|TRBD1|TRBV30
CAWSAPRETGTYEQYF
TGTGCCTGGAGTGCCCCCCGCGAGACAGGGACCTACGAGCAGTACTTC
>TRBJ2-5|NA|NA|TRBV21-1
CASSTLQGADVLETQYF
TGTGCCAGCAGCACGTTACAGGGGGCGGATGTTTTGGAGACCCAGTACTTC
>TRBJ1-3|NA|NA|TRBV6-1
CASSVGTHVSGNTIYF
TGTGCCAGCAGTGTGGGGACACACGTCTCTGGAAACACCATATATTTT
>TRBJ1-2|few|NA|TRBV19
CASSGEIRNYGYTF
TGTGCCAGTAGTGGTGAGATTCGAAACTATGGCTACACCTTC
>TRBJ2-5|NA|NA|TRBV19
CASSTYRAVEETQYF
TGTGCCAGTAGTACTTACAGGGCCGTGGAGGAGACCCAGTACTTC
>TRBJ2-7|few|TRBD2|TRBV28
CASRGLAGVAYEQYF
TGTGCCAGCAGGGGACTAGCGGGAGTGGCCTACGAGCAGTACTTC
>TRBJ2-5|NA|TRBD1|TRBV30
CAWTIGGGETQYF
TGTGCCTGGACGATAGGGGGCGGGGAGACCCAGTACTTC
>TRBJ1-2|few|NA|TRBV9
CASSVDGYNRYGYTF
TGTGCCAGCAGCGTAGACGGGTACAACCGGTATGGCTACACCTTC
>TRBJ2-1|NA|TRBD2|TRBV19
CASSMAGGSYNEQFF
TGTGCCAGTAGTATGGCGGGGGGCTCCTACAATGAGCAGTTCTTC
>TRBJ2-3|NA|NA|TRBV14
CASSQVRGGTDTQYF
TGTGCCAGCAGCCAAGTCCGGGGAGGTACAGATACGCAGTATTTT
>TRBJ2-3|NA|TRBD2|TRBV6-5
CAISGRVTDTQYF
TGTGCCATCAGCGGGAGGGTCACAGATACGCAGTATTTT
>TRBJ2-3|NA|TRBD2|TRBV7-8
CASSTGTSGSTGADTQYF
TGTGCCAGCAGCACCGGGACTAGCGGGAGCACGGGGGCAGATACGCAGTATTTT
>TRBJ1-2|few|NA|TRBV2
CATRKDSPNYGYTF
TGTGCCACGAGGAAAGACAGTCCTAACTATGGCTACACCTTC
>TRBJ2-5|NA|TRBD2|TRBV5-1
CASSPTSGRETQYF
TGCGCCAGCAGCCCGACTAGCGGGAGAGAGACCCAGTACTTC
>TRBJ1-5|once|TRBD1|TRBV19
CASNDRAIQPQHF
TGTGCCAGTAATGACAGGGCGATTCAGCCCCAGCATTTT
>TRBJ2-4|NA|NA|TRBV28
CASTGPGGIQYF
TGTGCCTCAACCGGGCCCGGGGGCATTCAGTACTTC
>TRBJ1-5|NA|NA|TRBV4-1
CASSQEGRAGASNQPQHF
TGCGCCAGCAGCCAAGAGGGGCGGGCAGGGGCTAGCAATCAGCCCCAGCATTTT
>TRBJ2-5|few|NA|TRBV6-5
CASSRQPKETQYF
TGTGCCAGCAGCAGACAGCCTAAAGAGACCCAGTACTTC
>TRBJ1-3|NA|NA|TRBV7-9
CASSFQNPGNTIYF
TGTGCCAGCAGCTTTCAGAATCCTGGAAACACCATATATTTT
>TRBJ1-2|few|NA|TRBV29-1
CSVEDLRDEGYTF
TGCAGCGTTGAAGACCTCAGGGATGAGGGCTACACCTTC
>TRBJ2-1|NA|TRBD1|TRBV7-3
CASSEDRGRWNEQFF
TGTGCCAGCAGCGAGGACAGGGGGCGGTGGAATGAGCAGTTCTTC
>TRBJ1-2|NA|NA|TRBV30
CAWSFPGGGYTF
TGTGCCTGGAGTTTTCCGGGGGGGGGCTACACCTTC
>TRBJ1-5|NA|NA|TRBV29-1
CSVETADQPQHF
TGCAGCGTTGAAACCGCGGATCAGCCCCAGCATTTT
>TRBJ2-7|NA|NA|TRBV30
CAWSVLGGYEQYF
TGTGCCTGGAGTGTGTTGGGGGGCTACGAGCAGTACTTC
>TRBJ2-7|NA|TRBD2|TRBV4-2
CASSPGGSGDYEQYF
TGTGCCAGCAGCCCCGGAGGAAGCGGGGATTACGAGCAGTACTTC
>TRBJ2-1|few|TRBD2|TRBV30
CAWSAAWSGRWNEQFF
TGTGCCTGGAGTGCCGCATGGAGCGGGAGATGGAATGAGCAGTTCTTC
>TRBJ1-4|NA|NA|TRBV6-6
CASSRRDLTGKLFF
TGTGCCAGCAGCCGTAGGGACCTTACAGGGAAACTGTTTTTT
>TRBJ2-7|NA|NA|TRBV28
CASRQTVYEQYF
TGTGCCAGCAGACAAACAGTCTACGAGCAGTACTTC
>TRBJ2-2|few|NA|TRBV6-5
CASSYSPTRGTGELFF
TGTGCCAGCAGTTACTCTCCGACTAGAGGGACCGGGGAGCTGTTTTTT
>TRBJ1-5|few|NA|TRBV10-3
CAISGEGGSNQPQHF
TGTGCCATCAGTGGGGAAGGGGGAAGCAATCAGCCCCAGCATTTT
>TRBJ2-7|NA|TRBD1|TRBV7-2
CASSLAAGGSYEQYF
TGTGCCAGCAGCTTAGCGGCAGGGGGATCCTACGAGCAGTACTTC
>TRBJ2-3|NA|NA|TRBV5-4
CASSLEGAPNTQYF
TGTGCCAGCAGCTTGGAAGGGGCTCCAAATACGCAGTATTTT
>TRBJ2-5|NA|NA|TRBV18
CASSPGGTLQETQYF
TGTGCCAGCTCACCAGGAGGGACCCTCCAAGAGACCCAGTACTTC